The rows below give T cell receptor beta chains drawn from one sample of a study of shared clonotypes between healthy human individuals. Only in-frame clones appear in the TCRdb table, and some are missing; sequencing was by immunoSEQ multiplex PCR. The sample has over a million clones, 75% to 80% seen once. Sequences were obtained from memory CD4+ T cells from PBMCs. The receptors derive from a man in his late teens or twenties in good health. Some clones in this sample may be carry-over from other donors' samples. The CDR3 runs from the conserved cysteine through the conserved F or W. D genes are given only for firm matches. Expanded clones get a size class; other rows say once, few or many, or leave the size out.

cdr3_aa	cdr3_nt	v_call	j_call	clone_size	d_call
CASVFAGLNEQYF	TGTGCCAGCGTCTTCGCGGGTCTTAACGAGCAGTACTTC	TRBV11-2	TRBJ2-7	.	.
CASSFTPGLQYF	TGCGCCAGCAGCTTTACCCCGGGGTTGCAGTACTTC	TRBV5-1	TRBJ2-7	.	.
CASSTSQDVNEQFF	TGTGCCAGCAGCACCTCCCAGGACGTCAATGAGCAGTTCTTC	TRBV7-9	TRBJ2-1	once	.
CASSPAGVDGEQFF	TGTGCCAGCTCACCAGCGGGAGTTGATGGTGAGCAGTTCTTC	TRBV18	TRBJ2-1	.	TRBD2
CTSSQDPWTSEGPSYNEQFF	TGCACCAGCAGCCAAGATCCGTGGACTAGTGAAGGACCCTCCTACAATGAGCAGTTCTTC	TRBV1	TRBJ2-1	.	.
CAIRGTSGFYEQYF	TGTGCCATCAGGGGGACTAGTGGTTTTTACGAGCAGTACTTC	TRBV10-3	TRBJ2-7	.	TRBD2
CASSLDRDQLTYEQYF	TGTGCCAGCAGCCTGGACAGAGACCAATTAACCTACGAGCAGTACTTC	TRBV7-9	TRBJ2-7	.	.
CASRAGGHNEQFF	TGTGCCAGCAGAGCGGGAGGCCACAATGAGCAGTTCTTC	TRBV28	TRBJ2-1	few	TRBD2
CASSLGGSNEQFF	TGTGCCAGCAGCTTGGGCGGGAGTAATGAGCAGTTCTTC	TRBV11-3	TRBJ2-1	.	TRBD2
CASNPPGTLSQREQYF	TGTGCCAGCAATCCGCCGGGGACATTATCCCAACGCGAGCAGTACTTC	TRBV28	TRBJ2-7	.	.
CASSPVAGPNYGYTF	TGTGCCAGCAGTCCCGTGGCAGGACCAAACTATGGCTACACCTTC	TRBV6-5	TRBJ1-2	.	.
CASSTPGQGQYGYTF	TGTGCCAGCTCAACACCGGGACAGGGACAATATGGCTACACCTTC	TRBV28	TRBJ1-2	few	TRBD1
CASSFRSGGTEKLFF	TGTGCCAGCAGTTTTCGGTCAGGGGGGACTGAAAAACTGTTTTTT	TRBV28	TRBJ1-4	.	TRBD1
CASSLWGSGADTQYF	TGTGCCAGCAGCTTATGGGGTAGCGGGGCAGATACGCAGTATTTT	TRBV11-1	TRBJ2-3	.	TRBD2
CASSLGADGNTIYF	TGTGCCAGCAGTTTAGGGGCGGATGGAAACACCATATATTTT	TRBV28	TRBJ1-3	.	.
CASSPSRGGYTF	TGTGCCAGCAGCCCCTCTCGGGGTGGCTACACCTTC	TRBV14	TRBJ1-2	.	.
CASSDGYYEQYF	TGTGCCAGCAGTGACGGGTACTACGAGCAGTACTTC	TRBV28	TRBJ2-7	.	.
CASSGPTTSTDTQYF	TGTGCCAGCAGTGGGCCCACCACAAGCACAGATACGCAGTATTTT	TRBV25-1	TRBJ2-3	.	.
CASTPTGGRYEQYF	TGTGCCAGCACTCCAACGGGAGGGCGCTACGAGCAGTACTTC	TRBV6-5	TRBJ2-7	.	TRBD2
CASSRGTEQETQYF	TGTGCCAGCAGCCGCGGGACAGAGCAAGAGACCCAGTACTTC	TRBV11-2	TRBJ2-5	.	.
CASSPLAEGTEAFF	TGTGCCAGCTCACCACTGGCGGAGGGCACTGAAGCTTTCTTT	TRBV18	TRBJ1-1	.	.
CASSLERIRNTIYF	TGTGCCAGCAGCTTAGAACGAATCCGAAACACCATATATTTT	TRBV11-2	TRBJ1-3	.	.
CASSVWAGGDTDTQYF	TGTGCCAGCAGCGTATGGGCGGGAGGGGACACAGATACGCAGTATTTT	TRBV9	TRBJ2-3	.	TRBD2
CASSGGTRGTNEQFF	TGTGCCAGCAGCGGTGGGACTAGGGGTACCAATGAGCAGTTCTTC	TRBV7-3	TRBJ2-1	.	TRBD2
CASSALRNENTEAFF	TGTGCCAGCAGTGCTTTAAGGAATGAGAACACTGAAGCTTTCTTT	TRBV6-1	TRBJ1-1	.	.
CASSATIGNQPQHF	TGTGCCAGCAGTGCGACGATCGGCAATCAGCCCCAGCATTTT	TRBV6-1	TRBJ1-5	.	.
CAWTIGTRDTGELFF	TGTGCCTGGACAATCGGGACTAGGGACACCGGGGAGCTGTTTTTT	TRBV30	TRBJ2-2	once	TRBD2
CATLTEPSTDTQYF	TGTGCCACCCTTACAGAGCCGAGCACAGATACGCAGTATTTT	TRBV6-1	TRBJ2-3	.	.
CASSLGTSSYNEQFF	TGTGCCAGCAGCCTTGGTACTAGTTCTTACAATGAGCAGTTCTTC	TRBV12-1	TRBJ2-1	.	.
CAIRSATEAFF	TGTGCCATCAGGAGTGCCACTGAAGCTTTCTTT	TRBV10-3	TRBJ1-1	.	.
CASSTPGGKLFF	TGTGCCAGCAGCACTCCGGGGGGAAAACTGTTTTTT	TRBV9	TRBJ1-4	.	.
CASSTGETQYF	TGTGCCAGTAGTACAGGGGAGACCCAGTACTTC	TRBV19	TRBJ2-5	.	.
CASSYSKDPRVEAFF	TGTGCCAGCAGTTACTCGAAGGATCCCAGGGTCGAAGCTTTCTTT	TRBV6-5	TRBJ1-1	.	.
CSVAGRATGEQYF	TGCAGCGTTGCCGGGAGGGCCACGGGCGAGCAGTACTTC	TRBV29-1	TRBJ2-7	.	TRBD2
CASRPPGLVTAGELFF	TGCGCCAGCAGACCCCCGGGACTAGTAACGGCCGGGGAGCTGTTTTTT	TRBV5-1	TRBJ2-2	.	TRBD2
CASSDGLYNEQFF	TGTGCCAGCAGCGATGGACTTTACAATGAGCAGTTCTTC	TRBV11-2	TRBJ2-1	.	.
CASSQEGSGSDLAKNIQYF	TGTGCCAGCAGCCAAGAGGGTAGCGGGAGTGATCTAGCCAAAAACATTCAGTACTTC	TRBV4-2	TRBJ2-4	many	TRBD2
CASSALSGWADTQYF	TGCGCCAGCAGCGCGCTTAGCGGGTGGGCAGATACGCAGTATTTT	TRBV5-1	TRBJ2-3	.	TRBD2